A selection of T cell receptor beta chains follows, all from one sample in a study of blood T cell repertoires in COVID-19. Profiling relied on immunoSEQ multiplex PCR, and the TCRdb table lists in-frame clones only, not all of them. This table has more than 250,000 clones, roughly 86% appearing once. Sequenced input: peripheral blood. The receptor set was obtained from a man aged 18 to 30 with active or convalescent COVID-19. Each CDR3 is given with its conserved first and last residue. A D gene is named only where the DNA matches it firmly. Clone size is shown for a subset of rows, as once, few, many or a class of expanded clone.

v_gene	abundance	d_gene	j_gene	CDR3aa	CDR3nt
TRBV11-2	.	.	TRBJ1-2	CASSLGSGGYGYTF	TGTGCCAGCAGCTTAGGCTCGGGGGGCTATGGCTACACCTTC
TRBV11-2	.	.	TRBJ1-2	CASSLGGGYTF	TGTGCCAGCAGCTTAGGCGGGGGCTACACCTTC
TRBV2	few	.	TRBJ1-5	CASRETGTSNQPQHF	TGTGCCAGCAGGGAGACAGGAACTAGCAATCAGCCCCAGCATTTT
TRBV6-5	.	TRBD1	TRBJ1-3	CASSYSGDRTGNTIYF	TGTGCCAGCAGTTACTCGGGGGACAGGACGGGAAACACCATATATTTT
TRBV19	.	.	TRBJ1-6	CASRSPGSKASPLHF	TGTGCCAGTAGGAGTCCGGGGAGTAAGGCGTCACCCCTCCACTTT
TRBV30	.	.	TRBJ1-2	CASLGQLTTSYGYTF	TGTGCCTCATTAGGACAGCTTACCACTTCCTATGGCTACACCTTC
TRBV29-1	.	.	TRBJ2-4	CSVDFQGRPNIQYF	TGCAGCGTTGACTTTCAGGGTCGTCCAAACATTCAGTACTTC
TRBV20-1	.	.	TRBJ2-3	CSASRTTSTDTQYF	TGCAGTGCTAGTCGGACTACTAGCACAGATACGCAGTATTTT
TRBV10-3	.	.	TRBJ2-7	CAISPGTASYEQYF	TGTGCCATCAGTCCCGGGACTGCCTCCTACGAGCAGTACTTC
TRBV5-4	.	.	TRBJ1-2	CASSSFDRPSYGYTF	TGTGCCAGCAGCTCATTTGACAGGCCCAGCTATGGCTACACCTTC
TRBV29-1	.	.	TRBJ2-7	CSVESQDDRNTYEQYF	TGCAGCGTTGAGTCCCAGGACGACAGGAACACCTACGAGCAGTACTTC
TRBV5-5	once	.	TRBJ2-5	CASSSGSVQETQYF	TGTGCCAGCAGCTCCGGTTCGGTCCAAGAGACCCAGTACTTC
TRBV28	.	.	TRBJ1-2	CASTLLNASGYTF	TGTGCCAGCACCCTTTTGAACGCTAGTGGCTACACCTTC
TRBV6-5	.	.	TRBJ2-6	CASSYSLAGSLSF	TGTGCCAGCAGTTACTCGCTGGCAGGTAGTCTCTCTTTC
TRBV28	.	.	TRBJ2-1	CASLKAGKMNYNEQFF	TGTGCCTCCTTAAAGGCAGGGAAGATGAACTACAATGAGCAGTTCTTC
TRBV28	.	.	TRBJ1-4	CASSLVGGATNEKLFF	TGTGCCAGCAGTTTGGTCGGGGGGGCAACTAATGAAAAACTGTTTTTT
TRBV3-1/TRBV3-2	.	TRBD2	TRBJ2-5	CASSQTSGTTQYF	TGTGCCAGCAGCCAGACTAGCGGGACTACCCAGTACTTC
TRBV3-1/TRBV3-2	.	.	TRBJ1-5	CASSQDWGRGQPQHF	TGTGCCAGCAGCCAAGACTGGGGGCGCGGACAGCCCCAGCATTTT
TRBV6-5	.	.	TRBJ2-2	CASKTVEGSGELFF	TGTGCCAGCAAGACCGTGGAGGGATCCGGGGAGCTGTTTTTT
TRBV24-1	.	.	TRBJ2-2	CATRDHEQGNTGELFF	TGTGCCACCAGGGACCACGAACAGGGAAACACCGGGGAGCTGTTTTTT
TRBV5-4	.	.	TRBJ2-2	CASSWQEQGVTGELFF	TGTGCCAGCAGCTGGCAAGAACAGGGAGTTACCGGGGAGCTGTTTTTT
TRBV11-3	.	TRBD2	TRBJ2-3	CASSRLAGPTDTQYF	TGTGCCAGCAGCCGACTAGCGGGACCCACAGATACGCAGTATTTT
TRBV24-1	.	.	TRBJ2-7	CATSDSSTWSYEQYF	TGTGCCACCAGTGATTCGAGCACCTGGTCCTACGAGCAGTACTTC
TRBV9	.	TRBD2	TRBJ2-7	CASSAGLARSSYEQYF	TGTGCCAGCAGCGCTGGACTAGCCCGGAGCTCCTACGAGCAGTACTTC
TRBV6-5	.	TRBD2	TRBJ2-1	CASRAGLAGLHEQFF	TGTGCCAGCAGGGCGGGACTAGCGGGACTCCATGAGCAGTTCTTC
TRBV7-2	.	TRBD1	TRBJ1-4	CASSQRTGREKLFF	TGTGCCAGCAGCCAACGGACAGGGCGGGAAAAACTGTTTTTT
TRBV19	.	.	TRBJ2-1	CASSIDPGNEQFF	TGTGCCAGTAGTATAGATCCGGGGAATGAGCAGTTCTTC
TRBV2	.	TRBD1	TRBJ2-7	CASSNRGQGKRFEQYF	TGTGCCAGCAGCAACCGTGGACAGGGAAAACGATTCGAGCAGTACTTC
TRBV19	.	TRBD2	TRBJ2-3	CASSSPRGWSGDSSTDTQYF	TGTGCCAGTAGTAGCCCGCGGGGGTGGAGCGGGGACTCTAGCACAGATACGCAGTATTTT
TRBV6-5	.	.	TRBJ1-1	CASSPYIQENEAFF	TGTGCCAGCAGCCCCTATATACAGGAAAACGAGGCTTTCTTT
TRBV6-5	.	.	TRBJ1-5	CASSSTIGPQHF	TGTGCCAGCAGTTCCACCATCGGGCCCCAGCATTTT
TRBV6-5	once	TRBD1	TRBJ2-7	CASSYADRGHEQYF	TGTGCCAGCAGTTACGCAGACAGGGGGCACGAGCAGTACTTC
TRBV5-6	.	.	TRBJ2-7	CASSRSGGGMTYEQYF	TGTGCCAGCAGCAGGTCCGGTGGAGGTATGACCTACGAGCAGTACTTC
TRBV30	.	.	TRBJ1-4	CAWSYQGTEKLFF	TGTGCCTGGAGTTATCAGGGGACTGAAAAACTGTTTTTT
TRBV11-2	.	TRBD1	TRBJ2-7	CASSLVVRQGETYEQYF	TGTGCCAGCAGCTTAGTAGTCAGGCAGGGGGAGACCTACGAGCAGTACTTC
TRBV10-3	.	TRBD2	TRBJ2-3	CAISELAGITDTQYF	TGTGCCATCAGTGAGTTAGCGGGGATCACAGATACGCAGTATTTT
TRBV24-1	.	.	TRBJ2-7	CATSDLGDTRRYF	TGTGCCACCAGTGATTTGGGGGACACCAGACGGTACTTC
TRBV9	once	.	TRBJ1-6	CASSTTGSPLHF	TGTGCCAGCAGCACGACAGGTTCACCCCTCCACTTT
TRBV5-6	.	TRBD1	TRBJ1-2	CASNTGAGFPGGYTF	TGTGCCAGCAACACAGGGGCTGGTTTCCCTGGGGGCTACACCTTC
TRBV28	.	.	TRBJ1-5	CASRSNQPQHF	TGTGCCAGCAGGTCAAATCAGCCCCAGCATTTT
TRBV5-6	once	.	TRBJ1-3	CASSLAGGNTIYF	TGTGCCAGCAGCTTGGCGGGGGGAAACACCATATATTTT
TRBV30	many	.	TRBJ1-6	CAWSDGGYGPPLHF	TGTGCCTGGAGCGACGGGGGGTACGGTCCACCCCTCCACTTT
TRBV13	few	TRBD2	TRBJ2-3	CASSQGTSGQTADTQYF	TGTGCCAGCAGCCAAGGGACTAGCGGCCAGACTGCGGATACGCAGTATTTT
TRBV21-1	.	.	TRBJ2-7	CASSKSGGISYEQYF	TGTGCCAGCAGCAAAAGCGGGGGGATATCCTACGAGCAGTACTTC
TRBV4-2	.	.	TRBJ1-6	CASSHASLSDSPLHF	TGTGCCAGCAGCCATGCTTCCCTAAGCGATTCACCCCTCCACTTT
TRBV15	.	.	TRBJ1-4	CATSSPVATNEKLFF	TGTGCCACCAGCTCCCCAGTTGCAACTAATGAAAAACTGTTTTTT
TRBV3-1/TRBV3-2	.	.	TRBJ1-6	CASSQASNSPLHF	TGTGCCAGCAGCCAGGCCTCTAATTCACCCCTCCACTTT
TRBV6-5	.	TRBD2	TRBJ2-5	CASSYSAGVGETQYF	TGTGCCAGCAGTTATTCGGCGGGAGTGGGAGAGACCCAGTACTTC
TRBV7-2	once	TRBD1	TRBJ1-5	CASSLSRGPQPQHF	TGTGCCAGCAGCTTAAGTAGGGGGCCTCAGCCCCAGCATTTT
TRBV7-2	.	TRBD1	TRBJ1-1	CASSTQGMTEAFF	TGTGCCAGCAGCACACAGGGGATGACTGAAGCTTTCTTT